This TCR beta chain was captured by sequencing in a study of blood T cell repertoires in COVID-19. Study-wide background: Samples came from the United States, Italy and Spain, spanning acute and convalescent COVID-19. PBMCs, B-cell-depleted T cells, or T cells provided the cDNA or gDNA that made up the material.

In the source study's methods: Researchers report that nucleated cell counts were estimated from reference gene primer amplification. Method: immunoSEQ multiplex PCR; TCRdb's copy keeps in-frame clones and lacks some. The V and J calls and clone size are taken from that table; D and trimming were inferred from the DNA. Of about 250,000 clones listed, 70% to 90% are singletons. V lost 4 bases, J lost 4 bases, and 19 bases stayed unmatched. CDR1 is SGHRS, CDR2 YFSETQ, per germline. CDR3 length equals 18 residues. J is TRBJ1-1 and V is TRBV5-1; 7 nucleotides agree with TRBD1. The sequenced sample was peripheral blood. The TCR sequence derives from a woman in her 30s with acute or convalescent COVID-19. CDR3 bases: TGCGCCAGCAGCCCGGGGACAGCAGGTGGAGTGGGAGCCACTGAAGCTTTCTTT. Translating it yields CASSPGTAGGVGATEAFF.